These 3 T cell receptor beta chains were all obtained from the same sample, sequenced in a study of identical twins. TCRdb reprocessed the 5' RACE reads via MiXCR and lists one record per CDR3 protein. This sample yields 500,000 to 550,000 distinct CDR3 sequences, of which 20% to 25% are seen a single time; about 0.48% belongs to the top ten. The sample also formed part of further work on yellow fever vaccine responses in identical twins.

The specimen was CD4+ T cells sorted from blood. All receptors come from a woman aged 18-29 years in good health.

This clonotype was counted a few times. The V and J genes are TRBV5-5 and TRBJ2-7; D uncertain. The V end lost 0 bases, the J end lost 3 bases, and 7 bases lay between the germline ends. CDR1 and CDR2 (germline): SGHKS, YYEKEE (reference sequence). The length of the CDR3 is 13 residues. The CDR3 loop reads CASSLVRYYEQYF. CDR3 nucleotide sequence: TGTGCCAGCAGCTTGGTGAGGTACTACGAGCAGTACTTC.

The V gene is TRBV5-1, the J gene TRBJ2-1, with TRBD2 identical over 12 bases. CDR1 and CDR2 from the germline V gene are SGHRS and YFSETQ. V was pared by 0 bases and J by 6 bases, with 4 bases of the junction left unmatched. The CDR3 has 16 amino acids. The CDR3 DNA is TGCGCCAGCAGCTTGGTGCTAGCGGGAGGGATCAATGAGCAGTTCTTC. Translating it yields CASSLVLAGGINEQFF.

The chain recombines TRBV24-1 with TRBJ2-1; D unresolved. Germline V gene lookup returns CDR1 KGHDR and CDR2 SFDVKD. The CDR3 covers 13 residues. Between the trimmed V and J ends, which lost 3 bases and 7 bases, there was a span of 9 bases. In nucleotides, the CDR3 is TGTGCCACCAGTGATATTGGTAAGAATGAGCAGTTCTTC. Translated, it gives CATSDIGKNEQFF.